The clone carrying this T cell receptor beta chain was observed many times. These data originate in a study of early T cells in non-severe SARS-CoV-2 infection. Trimming stripped 2 bases from V and 4 bases from J, with 10 bases between. The CDR3 extends over 14 amino acids. Germline-derived CDR1 and CDR2 are SGDLS and YYNGEE. Unique molecular identifiers (one per individual cDNA molecule) were attached. In TCRdb, the 5' RACE reads were re-called with MiXCR into one record per CDR3 protein. The sample has more than 20,000 distinct CDR3 sequences; 5.5% to 7% are singletons. The sequence was obtained from an adult who was a healthcare worker with PCR-confirmed SARS-CoV-2 infection or an uninfected control (not recorded which). Sequencing was carried out using whole blood. The V call is TRBV9, the J call TRBJ1-5; D is perhaps TRBD1 (6 bases). In nucleotides, the CDR3 is TGTGCCAGCAGCGTTGGGGGCGGGAATCAGCCCCAGCATTTT. Its protein product is CASSVGGGNQPQHF.